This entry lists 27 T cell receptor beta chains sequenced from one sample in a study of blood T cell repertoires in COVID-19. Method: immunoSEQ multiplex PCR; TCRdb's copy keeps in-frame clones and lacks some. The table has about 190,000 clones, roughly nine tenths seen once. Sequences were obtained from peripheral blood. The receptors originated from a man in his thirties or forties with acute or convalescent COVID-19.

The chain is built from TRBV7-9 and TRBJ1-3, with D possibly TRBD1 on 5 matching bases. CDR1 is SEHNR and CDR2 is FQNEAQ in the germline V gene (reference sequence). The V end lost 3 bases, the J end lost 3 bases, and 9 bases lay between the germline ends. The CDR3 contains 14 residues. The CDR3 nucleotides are TGTGCCAGCAGCTTGCAGGGCGTTGGAAACACCATATATTTT. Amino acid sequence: CASSLQGVGNTIYF. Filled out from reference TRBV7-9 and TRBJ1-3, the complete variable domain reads DTGVSQNPRHKITKRGQNVTFRCDPISEHNRLYWYRQTLGQGPEFLTYFQNEAQLEKSRLLSDRFSAERPKGSFSTLEIQRTEQGDSAMYLCASSLQGVGNTIYFGEGSWLTVV.

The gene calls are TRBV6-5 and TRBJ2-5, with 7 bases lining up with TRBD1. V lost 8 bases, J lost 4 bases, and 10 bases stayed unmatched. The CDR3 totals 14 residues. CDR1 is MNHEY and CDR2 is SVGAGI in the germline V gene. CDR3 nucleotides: TGTGCCAGCGGCCCACAGGGGATGGCAGAGACCCAGTACTTC. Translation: CASGPQGMAETQYF.

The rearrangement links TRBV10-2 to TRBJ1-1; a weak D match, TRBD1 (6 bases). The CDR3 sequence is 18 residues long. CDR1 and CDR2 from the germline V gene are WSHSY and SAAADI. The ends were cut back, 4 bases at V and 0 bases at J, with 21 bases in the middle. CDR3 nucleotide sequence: TGCGCCAGCAGTGCCCTCAGGGGAGGGGGTACCATGAACACTGAAGCTTTCTTT. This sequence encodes CASSALRGGGTMNTEAFF.

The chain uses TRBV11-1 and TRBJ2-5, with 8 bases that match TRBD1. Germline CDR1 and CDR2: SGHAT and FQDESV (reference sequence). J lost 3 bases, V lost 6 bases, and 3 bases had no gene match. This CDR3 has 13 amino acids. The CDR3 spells CASSPDREETQYF. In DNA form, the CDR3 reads TGTGCCAGCAGTCCGGACAGGGAAGAGACCCAGTACTTC.

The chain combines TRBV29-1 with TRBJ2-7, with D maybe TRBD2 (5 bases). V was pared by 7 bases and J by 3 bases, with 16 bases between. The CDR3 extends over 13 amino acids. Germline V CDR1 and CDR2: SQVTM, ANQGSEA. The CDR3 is CSAIGRQSYEQYF. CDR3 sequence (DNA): TGCAGCGCCATTGGGAGACAAAGCTACGAGCAGTACTTC.

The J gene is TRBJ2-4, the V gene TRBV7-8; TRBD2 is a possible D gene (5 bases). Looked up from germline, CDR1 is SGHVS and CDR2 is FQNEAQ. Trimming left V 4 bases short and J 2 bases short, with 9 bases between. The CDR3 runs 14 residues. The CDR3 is CASSSGGPKNIQYF. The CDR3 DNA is TGTGCCAGCAGCTCCGGAGGCCCCAAAAACATTCAGTACTTC.

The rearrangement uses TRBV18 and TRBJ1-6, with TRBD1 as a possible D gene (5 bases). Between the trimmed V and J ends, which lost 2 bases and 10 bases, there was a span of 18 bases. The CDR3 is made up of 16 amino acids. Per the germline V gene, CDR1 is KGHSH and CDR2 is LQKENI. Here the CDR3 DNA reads TGTGCCAGCTCACCAAACAGCCCGGGGGAACGGTCACCCCTCCACTTT. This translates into CASSPNSPGERSPLHF.

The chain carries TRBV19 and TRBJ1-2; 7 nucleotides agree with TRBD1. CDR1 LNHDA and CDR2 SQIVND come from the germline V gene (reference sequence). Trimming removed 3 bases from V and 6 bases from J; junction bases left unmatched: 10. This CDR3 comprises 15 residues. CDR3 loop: CASSITTGDRDGYTF. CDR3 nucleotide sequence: TGTGCCAGTAGTATTACTACAGGGGATAGAGATGGCTACACCTTC.

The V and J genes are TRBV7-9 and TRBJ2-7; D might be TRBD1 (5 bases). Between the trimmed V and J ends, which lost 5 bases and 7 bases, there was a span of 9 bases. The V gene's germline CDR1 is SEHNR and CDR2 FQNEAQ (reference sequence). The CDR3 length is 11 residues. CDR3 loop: CASSPQGEQYF. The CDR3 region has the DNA TGTGCCAGCAGCCCCCAGGGTGAGCAGTACTTC. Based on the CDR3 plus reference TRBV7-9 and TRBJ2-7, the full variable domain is DTGVSQNPRHKITKRGQNVTFRCDPISEHNRLYWYRQTLGQGPEFLTYFQNEAQLEKSRLLSDRFSAERPKGSFSTLEIQRTEQGDSAMYLCASSPQGEQYFGPGTRLTVT.

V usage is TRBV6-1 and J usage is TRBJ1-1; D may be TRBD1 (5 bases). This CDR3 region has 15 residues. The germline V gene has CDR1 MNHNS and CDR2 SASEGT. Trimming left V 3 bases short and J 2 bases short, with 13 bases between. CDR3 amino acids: CASSDGRVTNTEAFF. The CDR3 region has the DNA TGTGCCAGCAGTGACGGCAGGGTGACTAACACTGAAGCTTTCTTT.

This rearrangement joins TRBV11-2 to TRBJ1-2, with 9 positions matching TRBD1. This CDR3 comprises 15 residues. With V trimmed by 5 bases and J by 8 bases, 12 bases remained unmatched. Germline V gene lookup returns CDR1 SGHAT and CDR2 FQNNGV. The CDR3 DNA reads TGTGCCAGCAGCAGACCTGGACAGGGGCGCCGGGGCTACACCTTC. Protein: CASSRPGQGRRGYTF.

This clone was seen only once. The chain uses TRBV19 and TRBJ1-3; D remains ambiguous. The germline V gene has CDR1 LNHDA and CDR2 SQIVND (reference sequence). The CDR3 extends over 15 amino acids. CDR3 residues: CATSSGGRSGNTIYF. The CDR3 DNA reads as TGTGCTACGTCGTCCGGAGGCCGCTCTGGAAACACCATATATTTT.

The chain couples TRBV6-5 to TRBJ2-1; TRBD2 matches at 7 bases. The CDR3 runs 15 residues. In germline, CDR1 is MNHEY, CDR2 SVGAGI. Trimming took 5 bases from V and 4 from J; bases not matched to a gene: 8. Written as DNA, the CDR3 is TGTGCCAGCAGTCCGGGAGCGGGGCGTTACAATGAGCAGTTCTTC. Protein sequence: CASSPGAGRYNEQFF.

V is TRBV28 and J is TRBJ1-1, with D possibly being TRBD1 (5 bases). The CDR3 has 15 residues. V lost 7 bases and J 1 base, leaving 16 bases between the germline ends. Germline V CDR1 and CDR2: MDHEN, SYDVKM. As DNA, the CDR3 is TGTGCCAGCACCGACCCCCGGGGGACGAACACTGAAGCTTTCTTT. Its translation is CASTDPRGTNTEAFF.

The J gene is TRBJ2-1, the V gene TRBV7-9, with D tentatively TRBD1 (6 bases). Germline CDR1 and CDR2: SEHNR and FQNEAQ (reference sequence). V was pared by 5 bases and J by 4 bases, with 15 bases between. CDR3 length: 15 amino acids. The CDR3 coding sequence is TGTGCCAGCAGCCCATCCGGGGACATTTACAATGAGCAGTTCTTC. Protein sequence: CASSPSGDIYNEQFF.

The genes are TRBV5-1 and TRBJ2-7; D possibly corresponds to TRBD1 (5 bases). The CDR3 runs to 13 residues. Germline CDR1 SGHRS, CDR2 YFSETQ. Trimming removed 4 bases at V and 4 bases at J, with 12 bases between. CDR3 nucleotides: TGCGCCAGCAGCAATGACAGAATTTACGAGCAGTACTTC. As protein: CASSNDRIYEQYF.

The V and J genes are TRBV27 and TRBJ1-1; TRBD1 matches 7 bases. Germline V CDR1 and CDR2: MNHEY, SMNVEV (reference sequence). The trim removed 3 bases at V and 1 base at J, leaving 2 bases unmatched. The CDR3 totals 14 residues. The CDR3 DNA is TGTGCCAGCAGTTTGGCAGGGGGGAACACTGAAGCTTTCTTT. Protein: CASSLAGGNTEAFF.

CDR3: CAWIKDRGPPSSYNSPLHF. The CDR3 DNA follows: TGTGCCTGGATTAAAGACAGGGGACCCCCTAGTTCCTATAATTCACCCCTCCACTTT. The chain has TRBV30 and TRBJ1-6, with TRBD1 matching over 8 bases. CDR1 and CDR2 from the germline V gene are GTSNPN and SVGIG (reference sequence). Trimming removed 4 bases from V and 1 base from J; junction bases left unmatched: 15. CDR3 length: 19 amino acids.

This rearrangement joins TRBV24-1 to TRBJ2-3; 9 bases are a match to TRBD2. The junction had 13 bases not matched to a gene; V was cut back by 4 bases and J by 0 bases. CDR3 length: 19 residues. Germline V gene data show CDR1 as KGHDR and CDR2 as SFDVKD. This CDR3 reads CATSEPISGRLTSTDTQYF. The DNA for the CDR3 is TGTGCCACCAGTGAGCCTATTAGCGGGAGATTAACTAGCACAGATACGCAGTATTTT.

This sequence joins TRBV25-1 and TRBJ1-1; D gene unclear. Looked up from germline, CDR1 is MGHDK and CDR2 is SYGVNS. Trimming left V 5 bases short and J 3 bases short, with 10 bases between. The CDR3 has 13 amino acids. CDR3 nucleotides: TGTGCCAGCAGTCCCTCGGGGTACACTGAAGCTTTCTTT. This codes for CASSPSGYTEAFF.

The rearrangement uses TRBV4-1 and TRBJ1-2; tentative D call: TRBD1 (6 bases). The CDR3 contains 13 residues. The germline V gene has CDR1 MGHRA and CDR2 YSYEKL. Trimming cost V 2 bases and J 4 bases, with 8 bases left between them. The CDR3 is CASSQTGFYGYTF. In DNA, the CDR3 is TGCGCCAGCAGCCAAACAGGGTTCTATGGCTACACCTTC.

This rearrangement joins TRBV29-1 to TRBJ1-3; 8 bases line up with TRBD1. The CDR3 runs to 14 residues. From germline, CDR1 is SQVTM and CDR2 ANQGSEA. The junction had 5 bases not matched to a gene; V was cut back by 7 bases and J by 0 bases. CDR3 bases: TGCAGCGCCGGACAGGGAGACTCTGGAAACACCATATATTTT. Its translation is CSAGQGDSGNTIYF.

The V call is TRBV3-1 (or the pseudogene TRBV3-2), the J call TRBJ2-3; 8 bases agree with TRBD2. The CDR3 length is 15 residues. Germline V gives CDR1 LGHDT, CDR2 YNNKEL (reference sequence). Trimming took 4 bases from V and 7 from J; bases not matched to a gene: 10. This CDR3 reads CASSPTSVLNHTQYF. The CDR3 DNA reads TGTGCCAGCAGCCCGACTAGCGTTTTAAATCATACGCAGTATTTT.

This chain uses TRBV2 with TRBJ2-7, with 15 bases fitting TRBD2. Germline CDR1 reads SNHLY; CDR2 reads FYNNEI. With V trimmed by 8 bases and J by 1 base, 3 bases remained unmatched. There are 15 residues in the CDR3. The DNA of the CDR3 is TGTGCCAGCGGTGGGACTAGCGGGAGGTCCTACGAGCAGTACTTC. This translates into CASGGTSGRSYEQYF. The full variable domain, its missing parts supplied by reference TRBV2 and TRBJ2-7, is EPEVTQTPSHQVTQMGQEVILRCVPISNHLYFYWYRQILGQKVEFLVSFYNNEISEKSEIFDDQFSVERPDGSNFTLKIRSTKLEDSAMYFCASGGTSGRSYEQYFGPGTRLTVT.

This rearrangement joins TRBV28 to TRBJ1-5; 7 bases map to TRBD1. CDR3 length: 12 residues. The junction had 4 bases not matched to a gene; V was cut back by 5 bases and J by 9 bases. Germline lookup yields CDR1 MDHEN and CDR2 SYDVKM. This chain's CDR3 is CASSLRDRPQHF. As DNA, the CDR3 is TGTGCCAGCAGTCTCCGGGACAGGCCCCAGCATTTT.

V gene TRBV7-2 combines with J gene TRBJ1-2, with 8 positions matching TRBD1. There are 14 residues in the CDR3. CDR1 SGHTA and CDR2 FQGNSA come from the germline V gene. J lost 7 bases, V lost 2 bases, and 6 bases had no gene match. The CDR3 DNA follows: TGTGCCAGCAGCTTAAACAGGGGGATGGGTGGCTACACCTTC. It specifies CASSLNRGMGGYTF.

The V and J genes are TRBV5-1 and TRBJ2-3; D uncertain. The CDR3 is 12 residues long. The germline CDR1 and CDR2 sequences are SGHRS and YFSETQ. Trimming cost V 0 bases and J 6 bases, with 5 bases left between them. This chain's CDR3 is CASSLGSDTQYF. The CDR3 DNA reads TGCGCCAGCAGCTTGGGTTCGGATACGCAGTATTTT.